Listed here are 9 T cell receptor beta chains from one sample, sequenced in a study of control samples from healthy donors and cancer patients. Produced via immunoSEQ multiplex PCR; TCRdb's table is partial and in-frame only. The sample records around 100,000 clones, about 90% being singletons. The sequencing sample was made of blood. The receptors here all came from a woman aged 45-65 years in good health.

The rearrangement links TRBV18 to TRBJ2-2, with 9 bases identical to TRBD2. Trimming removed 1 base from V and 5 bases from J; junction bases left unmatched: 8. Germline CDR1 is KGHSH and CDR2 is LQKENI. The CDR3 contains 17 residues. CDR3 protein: CASSPLPTSGTTGELFF. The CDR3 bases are TGTGCCAGCTCACCACTTCCGACTAGCGGTACGACCGGGGAGCTGTTTTTT.

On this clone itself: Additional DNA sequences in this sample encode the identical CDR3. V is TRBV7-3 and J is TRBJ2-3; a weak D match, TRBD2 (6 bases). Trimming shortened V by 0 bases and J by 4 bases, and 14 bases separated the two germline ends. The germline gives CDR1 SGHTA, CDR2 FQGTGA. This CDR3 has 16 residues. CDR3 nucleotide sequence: TGTGCCAGCAGCTTAACCCCGACTAGTCGGGCAGATACGCAGTATTTT. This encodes CASSLTPTSRADTQYF.

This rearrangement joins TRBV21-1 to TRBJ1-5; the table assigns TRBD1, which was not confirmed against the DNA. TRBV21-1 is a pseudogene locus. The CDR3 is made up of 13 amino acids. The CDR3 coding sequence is TGTGCCGGAGGTGACAGGGAATATCAGCCCCAGCATTTT. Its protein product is CAGGDREYQPQHF.

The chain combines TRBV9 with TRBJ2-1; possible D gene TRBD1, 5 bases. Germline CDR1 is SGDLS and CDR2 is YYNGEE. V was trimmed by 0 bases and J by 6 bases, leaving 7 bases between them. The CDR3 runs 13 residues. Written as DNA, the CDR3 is TGTGCCAGCAGCGTAGGGGGCGGCAATGAGCAGTTCTTC. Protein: CASSVGGGNEQFF.

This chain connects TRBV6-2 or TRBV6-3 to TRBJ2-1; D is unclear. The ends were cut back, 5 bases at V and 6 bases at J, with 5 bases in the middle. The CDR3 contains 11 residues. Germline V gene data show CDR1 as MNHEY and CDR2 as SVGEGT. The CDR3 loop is CASSRTNEQFF. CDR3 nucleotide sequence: TGTGCCAGCAGTCGCACCAATGAGCAGTTCTTC.

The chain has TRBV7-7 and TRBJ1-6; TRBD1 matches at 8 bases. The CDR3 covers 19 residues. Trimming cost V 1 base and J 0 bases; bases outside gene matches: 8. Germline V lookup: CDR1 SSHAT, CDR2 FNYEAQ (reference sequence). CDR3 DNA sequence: TGTGCCAGCAGCTTAGTCGTCGTCAGGGGGCACTCCTATAATTCACCCCTCCACTTT. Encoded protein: CASSLVVVRGHSYNSPLHF.

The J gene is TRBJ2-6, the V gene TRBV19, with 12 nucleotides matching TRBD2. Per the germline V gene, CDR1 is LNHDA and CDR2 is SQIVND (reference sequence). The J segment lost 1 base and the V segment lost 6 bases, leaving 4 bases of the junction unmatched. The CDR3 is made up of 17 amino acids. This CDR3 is CASSPTSGGSGANVLTF. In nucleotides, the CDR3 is TGTGCCAGTAGCCCGACTAGCGGGGGTTCTGGGGCCAACGTCCTGACTTTC.

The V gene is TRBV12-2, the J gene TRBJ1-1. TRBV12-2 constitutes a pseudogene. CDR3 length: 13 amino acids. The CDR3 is CASRSRRITEAFF. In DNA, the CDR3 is TGTGCAAGTCGCTCCCGACGGATCACTGAAGCTTTCTTT.

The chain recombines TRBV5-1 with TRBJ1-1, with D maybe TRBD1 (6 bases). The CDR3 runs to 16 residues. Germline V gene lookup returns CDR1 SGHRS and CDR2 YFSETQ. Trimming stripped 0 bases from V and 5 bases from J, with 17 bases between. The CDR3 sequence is CASSLAASRDKTEAFF. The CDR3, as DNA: TGCGCCAGCAGCTTGGCCGCTTCCAGGGACAAGACTGAAGCTTTCTTT.